The clone carrying this T cell receptor beta chain appeared many times. Its cognate antigen is unknown. This sample is drawn from a study of T cells in Graves' hyperthyroidism and ophthalmopathy. The wider study: Peripheral blood was collected at initial diagnosis, before any treatment.

The CDR3 is 15 amino acids. CDR1 is MNHNS, CDR2 SASEGT, per germline. The junction had 11 bases not matched to a gene; V was cut back by 5 bases and J by 6 bases. Study-level points and caveats: In the blood, most expanded thyroid clonotypes above 0.001 appeared as well.

The CDR3 regions of TCR beta were amplified from RNA transcripts. Researchers ran a first-round RT-PCR on the TCR CDR3 using the HTBI primer set. One entry per CDR3 protein, called by TCRdb with MiXCR from the multiplex PCR reads. The table lists under 650,000 distinct CDR3 sequences, 15% to 20% of them singletons. The chain joins TRBV6-1 to TRBJ2-7; 9 positions agree with TRBD1. The specimen was blood. The sequence came from a young woman with Graves' hyperthyroidism. The CDR3 is CASSFDDRGITEQYF. The CDR3 DNA follows: TGTGCCAGCAGTTTTGACGACAGGGGGATCACCGAGCAGTACTTC.